Listed below are T cell receptor beta chains from one sample, sequenced in a study of CD8+ T cells in alopecia areata. Libraries were prepared by immunoSEQ multiplex PCR; TCRdb keeps only in-frame clonotypes and omits some of them. This table has 120,000 or so clones, under 65% appearing once. The sample consisted of CD4+ T cells sorted from blood, taken at week 4, from a patient treated with tofacitinib. The receptors shown here come from a human donor with alopecia areata. Each CDR3 is given with its conserved first and last residue. D genes are given only for firm matches. Part of the rows lack a size; the others show once, few, many or a class for expanded clones.

TRBV15	TRBJ2-7	once	NA	TGTGCCACCAGCAGAACAGGGTTTAACTACGAGCAGTACTTC	CATSRTGFNYEQYF
TRBV29-1	TRBJ1-2	few	TRBD1	TGCAGCGTCACAGGGGTACGTGGCTACACCTTC	CSVTGVRGYTF
TRBV30	TRBJ1-1	NA	TRBD1	TGTGCCTGGAGTAACGAGGACAGGGGGGCTGAAGCTTTCTTT	CAWSNEDRGAEAFF
TRBV29-1	TRBJ2-3	NA	NA	TGCAGCGTTGCTTCCGGCCCCACAGATACGCAGTATTTT	CSVASGPTDTQYF
TRBV29-1	TRBJ1-2	NA	NA	TGCAGCGCAAGACAACCAAACGATGGCTACACCTTC	CSARQPNDGYTF
TRBV7-2	TRBJ1-2	few	NA	TGTGCCAGCAGCTCAGACATTGCTAACTATGGCTACACCTTC	CASSSDIANYGYTF
TRBV23-1	TRBJ2-3	NA	TRBD2	TGCGCCAGCAGTCCTCGGACTAGCGGGAGACGTACAGATACGCAGTATTTT	CASSPRTSGRRTDTQYF
TRBV5-1	TRBJ2-3	few	NA	TGCGCCAGCAGCTTTAGCGGCACAGATACGCAGTATTTT	CASSFSGTDTQYF
TRBV7-2	TRBJ2-7	NA	TRBD1	TGTGCCAGCAGCTCGACAGGGGGCCACTACGAGCAGTACTTC	CASSSTGGHYEQYF
TRBV5-1	TRBJ1-5	NA	NA	TGCGCCAGCAGCCCGGGAGTAGGGGCGGATAGCAATCAGCCCCAGCATTTT	CASSPGVGADSNQPQHF
TRBV6-4	TRBJ2-6	NA	NA	TGTGCCAGCAGCGTAGACGGCTCTGGGGCCAACGTCCTGACTTTC	CASSVDGSGANVLTF